This T cell receptor beta chain was identified in a study of CD8+CD57+ T cells in acquired aplastic anemia. Genomic DNA constituted the template upon which TCR beta VDJ and CDR3 profiling was performed. TCRdb analysed the reads with MiXCR anew, one entry per CDR3 protein. Here the sample spans more than 95,000 distinct CDR3 sequences, over 30% being singletons. Patients selected for sequencing had displayed CD8+CD57+ cell expansion by flow cytometry. The receptor was derived from a human donor with aplastic anemia. Sequences were obtained from sorted CD4+, CD8+, or CD8+CD57+ T cells (not recorded which) from PBMCs.

CDR3 DNA sequence: TGCAGCGTTGGACAGGGCCTCTCCTACGAGCAGTACTTC. This codes for CSVGQGLSYEQYF. The gene calls are TRBV29-1 and TRBJ2-7; TRBD1 matches 7 bases. CDR3 length equals 13 residues. Germline-derived CDR1 and CDR2 are SQVTM and ANQGSEA. J gave up 0 bases and V 4 bases, and 3 bases lay outside the gene matches.